One sample yielded the 3 T cell receptor beta chains listed below, sequenced in a study of cytomegalovirus exposure and HLA in healthy donors. Primers for the PCR totalled 60 Vbeta and 13 Jbeta. TCRdb's copy holds only in-frame clones and misses some; the assay was immunoSEQ multiplex PCR. Among roughly 100,000 clones listed, over 70% were seen once. The sequencing sample was made of PBMCs. Receptors were obtained from a man aged 35 to 55 in good health and CMV-seronegative.

This clone appeared a few times. The chain employs TRBV29-1 and TRBJ2-7; 7 nucleotides match TRBD2. Germline V gives CDR1 SQVTM, CDR2 ANQGSEA. This CDR3 has 12 amino acids. V trimming: 6 bases; J trimming: 6 bases; junction bases outside the gene matches: 8. DNA for the CDR3: TGCAGCGTGCGGGGGTGGCTTGGCGAGCAGTACTTC. Translated: CSVRGWLGEQYF.

The rearrangement links TRBV28 to TRBJ2-2; 7 bases are a match to TRBD1. The CDR3 totals 17 residues. V was clipped by 5 bases and J by 4 bases; unmatched bases: 13. Germline CDR1 reads MDHEN; CDR2 reads SYDVKM. The CDR3 DNA reads TGTGCCAGCAGTCTCCCGGGACAGAAGTCACTCACCGGGGAGCTGTTTTTT. As protein: CASSLPGQKSLTGELFF.

This clone was seen a single time. This rearrangement joins TRBV29-1 to TRBJ1-2; TRBD1 agrees at 10 bases. With 4 bases clipped from V and 2 bases from J, the junction kept 1 base outside the gene matches. The length of the CDR3 is 13 residues. Per germline, CDR1 SQVTM and CDR2 ANQGSEA. CDR3 sequence: CSVGQGANYGYTF. Here the CDR3 DNA reads TGCAGCGTTGGACAGGGGGCGAACTATGGCTACACCTTC.